This TCR beta chain is from a study of molecular identifiers for immune sequencing clone quantification. This clonotype was picked up a small number of times. Its antigen is unidentified. A single record per CDR3 protein comes from TCRdb applying MiXCR to the PCR reads. The sample lists fewer than 350,000 distinct CDR3 sequences; roughly 23% were seen once. Sorted cells numbering roughly 19,000 to 1,100,000, with 10%, 30% or 50% RNA, yielded the naive CD8 libraries. Study-wide points: In a background of around 1 million naive cells, spiked Jurkat TCR RNA from one cell was reportedly detectable. Shared barcodes on identical TCR molecules could underestimate the sizes of highly expanded clones.

This TCR was recovered from a human donor in good health. Some libraries in this study had Jurkat cell RNA spiked in. Sequenced input: naive CD8+ T cells from blood, with Jurkat cell RNA spiked in. This sample's subset: FACS-sorted CD8+CD4-CCR7+CD45RA+ naive T cells.

CDR3 coding DNA: TGTGCCAGCAGCCGCCCTACTAGCCTCCTGCCCTACGAGCAGTACTTC. Protein product: CASSRPTSLLPYEQYF. This chain joins TRBV3-2 and TRBJ2-7; the DNA was not used to check the table's D call, TRBD2. TRBV3-2 is marked as a pseudogene. This CDR3 region has 16 residues.